This T cell receptor beta chain was sequenced for a study of blood T cells in healthy people across ages. Next came a second PCR, run for about 6 to 11 cycles, which used a sample-barcoded 5' primer along with a J-beta primer mix. MiXCR, applied by TCRdb to the 5' RACE reads, yields one record per CDR3 protein. Of 1.5 million or so distinct CDR3 sequences listed, approximately 38% were seen once; the top ten hold approximately 7.9%. V lost 7 bases to trimming and J lost 3 bases; unmatched junction nucleotides: 8. This CDR3 spans 14 amino acids. The germline V gene encodes CDR1 SGHVS and CDR2 FQNEAQ. The sequenced sample was blood. This receptor was identified in a woman between 18 and 30 years old in good health. The rearrangement links TRBV7-8 to TRBJ2-7, with TRBD2 matching over 8 bases. DNA for the CDR3: TGTGCCAGCAAACCGGGGGGGCCTTTCTACGAGCAGTACTTC. As protein: CASKPGGPFYEQYF.